This T cell receptor (beta chain) emerged from a study of T cells in Graves' hyperthyroidism and ophthalmopathy. TCR beta CDR3 sequences were amplified from RNA transcripts. HTBI primers were used for first-round RT-PCR of the TCR CDR3. TCRdb passed the multiplex PCR reads through MiXCR, listing each CDR3 protein once. Counted here are a few hundred thousand distinct CDR3 sequences, under 15% occurring once; the ten biggest clones make up 30% to 35%. Orbital computed tomography, thyroid ultrasound, serum thyroxine and TRAb, and clinical symptoms together informed the diagnoses. CDR3 length: 16 amino acids. In germline, CDR1 is MNHNS, CDR2 SASEGT. V shed 3 bases, J shed 7 bases, and the junction held 14 bases outside the gene matches.

Source material: blood. This TCR was recovered from a woman between 25 and 40 years old with Graves' hyperthyroidism. The rearrangement uses TRBV6-1 and TRBJ1-2; 7 nucleotides agree with TRBD1. CDR3 bases: TGTGCCAGCAGTGAGAGTTCAGGGGGATTGGGAGGTGGCTACACCTTC. It specifies CASSESSGGLGGGYTF.